Listed here is a single T cell receptor beta chain. Its antigen is still unknown. The junction shows a germline mismatch at one end, possibly a read error. This specimen comes from a study of regulatory T cells in long-lasting Graves disease. Study results and caveats: There were preferences for TRBV28, TRBJ1-2 and TRBJ2-5 in persistent disease.

Time point: persistent/refractory GD, antithyroid drugs over 5 years with positive TRAb. From RNA extracted from PBMCs, the TCR library was made. American Thyroid Association guidelines defined how Graves' disease was diagnosed. In this cohort, patients came from an endocrinology department located in Xi'an, China. From each patient, about 8.3 milliliters of peripheral blood was drawn and collected into an EDTA anticoagulant tube. Combining iRepertoire HTBI primers with Arm-PCR of CDR3 regions, the authors built TCR beta libraries. TCRdb recomputed calls from the multiplex PCR reads with MiXCR, one row per CDR3 protein. Among about 310,000 distinct CDR3 sequences listed, roughly 21% were seen once. Germline lookup yields CDR1 MNHEY and CDR2 SVGEGT. This CDR3 has 12 residues.

The source is a female donor with Graves disease. The chain couples TRBV6-2 or TRBV6-3 to TRBJ1-5; D gene unclear. Sequencing was performed on peripheral blood mononuclear cells (PBMCs), taken when the disease was refractory, from a patient treated with antithyroid drugs. This CDR3 reads CASSDSNQPEHF. The CDR3 coding sequence is TGTGCCAGCAGTGATAGCAATCAGCCCGAGCATTTT.